This TCR beta chain was observed in a study of T cell responses to AZD1222 COVID-19 vaccine (dated by TCRdb to the early 2020s). With regard to the full study: AZD1222 recipients with second doses at about 4 weeks or about 12 weeks were pooled, because spike-specific TCR depth and breadth did not differ between schedules. Trial participants were enrolled into age subgroups of 18-55, 56-69 and 70-plus years, which contained approximately 150, 28 and 58 TCR-sequenced participants, respectively. A total of approximately 230 trial participants underwent TCR sequencing, of whom about 200 received two doses of AZD1222 and about 26 received two doses of the MenACWY control vaccine. On the study overall, not on this receptor specifically: Participants were mostly white British, with more females than males. The authors suggested clonal diversity may have been underestimated. Conclusions about previously exposed vaccinees were limited because only 6 or 7 AZD1222 recipients were SARS-CoV-2 seropositive at baseline. Epitopes outside the regions mutated in the B.1.351 and B.1.1.7 variants were reportedly recognized by nearly half of the unique spike-specific TCRs. Vaccine-associated CD4 TCRs spanned the whole spike protein, with dominant responses in regions 160-218 and 743-854. Because no samples from the day 14 peak response were available, repertoires could be characterized only after the peak T cell response. In the small 56-69-year group, the increase in depth fell short of significance, most likely because of low power. After two AZD1222 doses, both the breadth and the depth of spike-specific TCRs were significantly higher than at day 0 and than in MenACWY recipients.

The CDR3 regions of human TCRbeta chains were analyzed by immunosequencing. The authors' analysis ran thus. TCRs in the repertoires were matched against a reference library of SARS-CoV-2-specific TCRs that had been generated with the MIRA antigen-specificity platform. Breadth was defined as the fraction of unique TCRs that were SARS-CoV-2-associated, and depth was defined as the fraction of total T cells that were SARS-CoV-2-associated. Using the MIRA data, each spike-specific TCR was mapped to the spike region that the TCR reacts to and placed in a CD4 or CD8 class. Log10-transformed breadth and depth values were compared by one-way ANOVA with Sidak's multiple comparisons tests. The source is immuneACCESS, and TCRdb retained only in-frame sequences with V and J called. Part of the clones is not carried over; for the studies checked, unresolved V genes explain less than half of this, and the remainder is unexplained. V, J and clone size are taken as reported in that table, and D and trimming were inferred from the DNA itself. The sample table holds about 76,000 clones, of which approximately 91% were seen once. Clones ranked in the top ten supply about 11% of the sample.

This clone has just one count. This receptor's antigen is unknown. Within one base of it there is no much larger clone, and no base qualities were kept. V is clipped by 8 bases and J by 7 bases, and the sequence between their germline boundaries is 28 bases long. CDR1 and CDR2, per the germline V gene, are SGHVS and FNYEAQ. The CDR3 covers 17 residues, taking in both the cysteine and the phenylalanine. Here the CDR3 DNA is all that survives: 51 bases in frame from base 1. In the paper's terms, the time point label means: baseline before first vaccination. Vaccinee samples were obtained from the UK trials COV001 and COV002, which included a single-blind randomized controlled phase 2/3 trial of AZD1222 (ChAdOx1 nCoV-19) in healthy adults. For TCRbeta chain sequencing, PBMC samples from trial participants were taken at day 0 and at day 28 after the second dose.

This clonotype was sampled from an adult in good health. Recombination joined TRBV7-6 with TRBJ2-3, with the D gene tentatively TRBD1 or TRBD2, based on 6 matching bases in each. The sample in question was peripheral blood, obtained on day 0 of AZD1222 vaccination. The CDR3: CASSPRLGWQGTHTQYF. The DNA sequence is TGTGCCAGCTCCCCCCGCTTAGGTTGGCAGGGGACTCATACGCAGTATTTT. Supplemented by the reference TRBV7-6 and TRBJ2-3 proteins around the CDR3, the complete variable domain is GAGVSQSPRYKVTKRGQDVALRCDPISGHVSLYWYRQALGQGPEFLTYFNYEAQQDKSGLPNDRFSAERPEGSISTLTIQRTEQRDSAMYRCASSPRLGWQGTHTQYFGPGTRLTVL.